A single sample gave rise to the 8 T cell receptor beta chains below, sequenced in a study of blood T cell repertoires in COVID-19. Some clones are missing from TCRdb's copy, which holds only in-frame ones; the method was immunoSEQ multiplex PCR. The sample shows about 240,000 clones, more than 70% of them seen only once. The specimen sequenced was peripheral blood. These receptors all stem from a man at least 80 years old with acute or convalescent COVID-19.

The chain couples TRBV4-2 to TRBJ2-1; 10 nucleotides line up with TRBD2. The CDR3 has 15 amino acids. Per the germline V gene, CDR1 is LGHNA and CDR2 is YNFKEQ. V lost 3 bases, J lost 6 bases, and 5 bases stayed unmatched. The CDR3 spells CASSHLAGEGNEQFF. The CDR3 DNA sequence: TGTGCCAGCAGCCACCTAGCGGGAGAAGGCAATGAGCAGTTCTTC.

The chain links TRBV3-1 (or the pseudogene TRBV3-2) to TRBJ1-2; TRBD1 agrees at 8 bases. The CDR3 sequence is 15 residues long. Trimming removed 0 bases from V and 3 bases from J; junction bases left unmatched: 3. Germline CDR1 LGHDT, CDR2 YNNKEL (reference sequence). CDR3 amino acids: CASSQEGQGYYGYTF. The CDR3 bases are TGTGCCAGCAGCCAAGAAGGACAGGGCTACTATGGCTACACCTTC.

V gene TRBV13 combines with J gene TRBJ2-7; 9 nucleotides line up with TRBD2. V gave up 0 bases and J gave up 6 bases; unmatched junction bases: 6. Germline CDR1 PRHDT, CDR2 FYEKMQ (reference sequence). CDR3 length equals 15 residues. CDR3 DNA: TGTGCCAGCAGCTTAGGTCCTAGCGGGGCCTCCGAGCAGTACTTC. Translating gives CASSLGPSGASEQYF.

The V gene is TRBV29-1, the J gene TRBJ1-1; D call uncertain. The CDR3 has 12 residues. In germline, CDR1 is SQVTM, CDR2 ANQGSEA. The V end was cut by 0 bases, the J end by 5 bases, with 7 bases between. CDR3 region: CSVEDLKTEAFF. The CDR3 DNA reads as TGCAGCGTTGAAGATCTAAAGACTGAAGCTTTCTTT.

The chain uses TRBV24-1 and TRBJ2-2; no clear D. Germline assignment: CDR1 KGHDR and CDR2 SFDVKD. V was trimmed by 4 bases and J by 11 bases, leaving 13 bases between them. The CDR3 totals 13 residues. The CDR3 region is CATSDPRGGELFF. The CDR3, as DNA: TGTGCCACCAGTGACCCGCGCGGCGGAGAGCTGTTTTTT.

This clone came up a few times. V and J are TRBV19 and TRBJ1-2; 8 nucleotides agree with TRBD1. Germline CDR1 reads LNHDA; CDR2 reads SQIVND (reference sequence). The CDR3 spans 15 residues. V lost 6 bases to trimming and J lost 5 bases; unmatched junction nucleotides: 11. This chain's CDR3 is CASSKSSGGIYGYTF. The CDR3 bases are TGTGCCAGTAGCAAATCGTCAGGGGGCATATATGGCTACACCTTC.

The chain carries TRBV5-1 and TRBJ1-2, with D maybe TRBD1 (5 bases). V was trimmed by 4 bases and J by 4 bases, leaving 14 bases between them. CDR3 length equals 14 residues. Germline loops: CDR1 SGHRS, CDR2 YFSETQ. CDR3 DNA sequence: TGCGCCAGCAGCCCCCGGGGAGGGACCTATGGCTACACCTTC. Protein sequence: CASSPRGGTYGYTF.

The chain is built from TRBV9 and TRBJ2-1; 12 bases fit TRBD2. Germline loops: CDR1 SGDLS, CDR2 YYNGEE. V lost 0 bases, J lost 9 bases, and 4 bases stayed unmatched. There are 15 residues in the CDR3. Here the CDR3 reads CASSVGLAGAVEQFF. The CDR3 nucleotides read TGTGCCAGCAGCGTAGGACTAGCGGGGGCGGTTGAGCAGTTCTTC. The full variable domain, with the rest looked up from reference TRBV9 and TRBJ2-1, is DSGVTQTPKHLITATGQRVTLRCSPRSGDLSVYWYQQSLDQGLQFLIQYYNGEERAKGNILERFSAQQFPDLHSELNLSSLELGDSALYFCASSVGLAGAVEQFFGPGTRLTVL.